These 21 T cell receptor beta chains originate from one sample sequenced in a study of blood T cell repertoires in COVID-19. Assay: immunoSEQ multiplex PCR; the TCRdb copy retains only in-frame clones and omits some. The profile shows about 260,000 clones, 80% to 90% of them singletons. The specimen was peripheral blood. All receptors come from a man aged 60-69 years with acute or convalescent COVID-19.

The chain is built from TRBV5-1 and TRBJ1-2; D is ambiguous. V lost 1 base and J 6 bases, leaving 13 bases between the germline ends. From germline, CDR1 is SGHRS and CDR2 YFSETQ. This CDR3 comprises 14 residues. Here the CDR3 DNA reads TGCGCCAGCAGCTTGAAGGCAGGTCCCGATGGCTACACCTTC. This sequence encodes CASSLKAGPDGYTF.

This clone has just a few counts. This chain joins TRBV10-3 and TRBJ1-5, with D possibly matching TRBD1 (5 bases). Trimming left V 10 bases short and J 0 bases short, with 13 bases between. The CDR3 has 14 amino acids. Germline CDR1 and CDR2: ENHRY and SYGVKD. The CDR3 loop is CATQEGNSNQPQHF. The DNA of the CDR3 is TGTGCCACCCAGGAGGGGAATAGCAATCAGCCCCAGCATTTT.

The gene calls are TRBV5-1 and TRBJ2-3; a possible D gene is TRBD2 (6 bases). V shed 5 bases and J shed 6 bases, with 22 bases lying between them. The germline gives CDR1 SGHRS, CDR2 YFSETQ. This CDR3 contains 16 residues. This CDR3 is CASSLTGTPAGDTQYF. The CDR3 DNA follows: TGCGCCAGCAGTCTTACCGGGACTCCGGCGGGGGATACGCAGTATTTT.

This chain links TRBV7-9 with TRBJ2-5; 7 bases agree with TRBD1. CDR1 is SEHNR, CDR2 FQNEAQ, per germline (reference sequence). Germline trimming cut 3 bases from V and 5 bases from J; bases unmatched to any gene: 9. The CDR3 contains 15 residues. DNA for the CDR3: TGTGCCAGCAGCTTTTGGGCAACAGGGGTTGAGACCCAGTACTTC. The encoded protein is CASSFWATGVETQYF.

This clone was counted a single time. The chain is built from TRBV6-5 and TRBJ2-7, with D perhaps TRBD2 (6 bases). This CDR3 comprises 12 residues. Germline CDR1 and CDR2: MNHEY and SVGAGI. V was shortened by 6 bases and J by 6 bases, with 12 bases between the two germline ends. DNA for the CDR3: TGTGCCAGCAGCCGACTAGAATCCGAGCAGTACTTC. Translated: CASSRLESEQYF.

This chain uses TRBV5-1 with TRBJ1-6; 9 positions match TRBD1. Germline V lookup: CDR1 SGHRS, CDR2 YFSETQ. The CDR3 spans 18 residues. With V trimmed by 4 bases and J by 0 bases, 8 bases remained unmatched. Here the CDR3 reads CASSGRQGESSYNSPLHF. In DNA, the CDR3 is TGCGCCAGCAGCGGTCGACAGGGGGAGAGCTCCTATAATTCACCCCTCCACTTT.

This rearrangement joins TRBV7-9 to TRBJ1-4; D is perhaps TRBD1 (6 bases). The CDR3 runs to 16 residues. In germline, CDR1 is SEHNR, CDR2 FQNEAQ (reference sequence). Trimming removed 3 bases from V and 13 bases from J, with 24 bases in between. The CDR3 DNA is TGTGCCAGCAGCTTTTCTGGGACACCCCCATCACGAGCACTGTTTTTT. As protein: CASSFSGTPPSRALFF.

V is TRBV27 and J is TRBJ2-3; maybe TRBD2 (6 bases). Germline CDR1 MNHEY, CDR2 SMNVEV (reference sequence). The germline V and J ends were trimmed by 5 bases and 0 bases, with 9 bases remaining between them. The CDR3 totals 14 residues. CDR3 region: CASSPLASTDTQYF. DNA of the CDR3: TGTGCCAGCAGTCCGCTAGCGAGCACAGATACGCAGTATTTT.

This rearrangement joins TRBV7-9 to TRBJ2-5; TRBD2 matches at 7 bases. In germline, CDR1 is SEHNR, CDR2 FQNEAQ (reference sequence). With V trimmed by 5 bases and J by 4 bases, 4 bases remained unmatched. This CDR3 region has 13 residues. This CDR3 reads CASSRLAGETQYF. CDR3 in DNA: TGTGCCAGCAGCCGACTAGCAGGAGAGACCCAGTACTTC.

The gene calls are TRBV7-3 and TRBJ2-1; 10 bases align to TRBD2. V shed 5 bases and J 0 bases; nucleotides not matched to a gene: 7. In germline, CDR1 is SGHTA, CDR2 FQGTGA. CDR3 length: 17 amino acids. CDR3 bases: TGTGCCAGCAGCCTTAATAGCGGGGGGAGCTCCTACAATGAGCAGTTCTTC. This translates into CASSLNSGGSSYNEQFF.

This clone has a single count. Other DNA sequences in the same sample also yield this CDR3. The CDR3 region is CASSVGGGTGELFF. The CDR3 coding sequence is TGTGCCAGCAGCGTAGGGGGGGGGACCGGGGAGCTGTTTTTT. The chain links TRBV9 to TRBJ2-2, with TRBD2 matching 7 bases. Germline CDR1 and CDR2: SGDLS and YYNGEE. The CDR3 is made up of 14 amino acids. V gave up 0 bases and J gave up 5 bases; unmatched junction bases: 1.

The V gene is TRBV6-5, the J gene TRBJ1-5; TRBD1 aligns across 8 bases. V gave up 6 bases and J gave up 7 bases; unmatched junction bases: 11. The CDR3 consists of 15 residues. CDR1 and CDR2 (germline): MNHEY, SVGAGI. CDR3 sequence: CASSPFGQGGQPQHF. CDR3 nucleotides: TGTGCCAGCAGCCCCTTCGGACAGGGCGGGCAGCCCCAGCATTTT.

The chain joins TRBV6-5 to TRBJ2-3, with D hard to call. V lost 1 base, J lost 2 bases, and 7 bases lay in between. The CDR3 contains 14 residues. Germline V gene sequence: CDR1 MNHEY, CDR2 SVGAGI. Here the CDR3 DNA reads TGTGCCAGCAGTTACTTACAGAACACAGATACGCAGTATTTT. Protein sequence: CASSYLQNTDTQYF.

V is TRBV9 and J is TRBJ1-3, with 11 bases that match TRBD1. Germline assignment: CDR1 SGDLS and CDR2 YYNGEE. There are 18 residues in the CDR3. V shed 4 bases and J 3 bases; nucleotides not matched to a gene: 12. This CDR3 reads CASSYRSGTGGIGNTIYF. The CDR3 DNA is TGTGCCAGCAGCTACAGATCCGGGACAGGGGGGATTGGAAACACCATATATTTT.

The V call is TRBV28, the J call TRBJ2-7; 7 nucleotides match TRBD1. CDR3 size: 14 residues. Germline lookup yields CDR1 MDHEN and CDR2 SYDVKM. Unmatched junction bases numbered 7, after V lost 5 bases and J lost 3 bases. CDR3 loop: CASSPSGQLYEQYF. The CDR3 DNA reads TGTGCCAGCAGTCCTTCGGGACAGCTCTACGAGCAGTACTTC.

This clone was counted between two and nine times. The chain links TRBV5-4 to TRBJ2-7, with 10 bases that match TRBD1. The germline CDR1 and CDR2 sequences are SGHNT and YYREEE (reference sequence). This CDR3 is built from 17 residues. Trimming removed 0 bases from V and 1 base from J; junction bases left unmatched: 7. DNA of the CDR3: TGTGCCAGCAGCTTGGTCCGGACAGGGGGAAGTTCCTACGAGCAGTACTTC. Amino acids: CASSLVRTGGSSYEQYF.

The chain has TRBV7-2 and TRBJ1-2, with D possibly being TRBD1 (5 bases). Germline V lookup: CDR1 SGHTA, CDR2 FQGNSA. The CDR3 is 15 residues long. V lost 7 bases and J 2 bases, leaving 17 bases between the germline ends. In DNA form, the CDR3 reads TGTGCCAGCAATTCATACGCAGGGTCCAACTATGGCTACACCTTC. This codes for CASNSYAGSNYGYTF.

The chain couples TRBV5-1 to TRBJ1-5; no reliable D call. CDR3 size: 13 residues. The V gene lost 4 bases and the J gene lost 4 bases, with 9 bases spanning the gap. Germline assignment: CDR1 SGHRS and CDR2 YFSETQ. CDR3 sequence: CASSPGLNQPQHF. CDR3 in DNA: TGCGCCAGCAGCCCAGGCTTAAATCAGCCCCAGCATTTT.

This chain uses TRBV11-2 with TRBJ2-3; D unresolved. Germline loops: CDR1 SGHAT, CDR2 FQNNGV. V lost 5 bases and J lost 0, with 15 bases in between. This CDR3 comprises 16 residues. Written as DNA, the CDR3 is TGTGCCAGCAGCCGGAGTACCCTATCTAGCACAGATACGCAGTATTTT. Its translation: CASSRSTLSSTDTQYF.

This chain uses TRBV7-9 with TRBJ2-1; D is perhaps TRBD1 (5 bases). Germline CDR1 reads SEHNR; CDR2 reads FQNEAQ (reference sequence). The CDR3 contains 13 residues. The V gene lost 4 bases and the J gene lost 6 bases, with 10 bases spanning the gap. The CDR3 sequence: CASSSQGGNEQFF. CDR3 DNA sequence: TGTGCCAGCAGCTCGCAGGGTGGCAATGAGCAGTTCTTC.

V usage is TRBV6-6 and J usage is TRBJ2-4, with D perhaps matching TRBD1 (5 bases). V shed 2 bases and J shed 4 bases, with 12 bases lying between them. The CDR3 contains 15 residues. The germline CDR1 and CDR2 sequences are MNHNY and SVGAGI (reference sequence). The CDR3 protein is CASSYGGAAKNIQYF. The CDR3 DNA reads TGTGCCAGCAGTTACGGTGGGGCGGCTAAAAACATTCAGTACTTC.